One sample yielded the 27 T cell receptor beta chains listed below, sequenced in a study of blood T cell repertoires in COVID-19. Assay: immunoSEQ multiplex PCR; the TCRdb copy retains only in-frame clones and omits some. Of some 70,000 clones detected, approximately 90% appear once; the ten largest clones hold approximately 6.8%. Material for sequencing was peripheral blood. These receptors originate from a woman in her seventies with acute or convalescent COVID-19.

This clone has just a few counts. J is TRBJ1-5 and V is TRBV10-3, with 8 bases identical to TRBD1. In germline, CDR1 is ENHRY, CDR2 SYGVKD. V lost 6 bases and J lost 5; bases outside the gene matches: 6. The CDR3 is 14 amino acids. The CDR3 loop is CAIRAQGVYQPQHF. In DNA form, the CDR3 reads TGTGCCATCAGGGCACAGGGGGTGTATCAGCCCCAGCATTTT.

The V gene is TRBV7-9, the J gene TRBJ1-1; a possible D gene is TRBD1 (5 bases). The CDR3 is 14 residues long. Germline loops: CDR1 SEHNR, CDR2 FQNEAQ (reference sequence). V was trimmed by 5 bases and J by 7 bases, leaving 17 bases between them. CDR3 DNA sequence: TGTGCCAGCAGCCACCTTGACAGAATCCGTGAAGCTTTCTTT. Translated: CASSHLDRIREAFF.

The V and J genes are TRBV5-6 and TRBJ2-7; 9 nucleotides line up with TRBD2. After removal of 2 bases from V and 3 bases from J, the junction contained 6 bases not matched to a gene. The germline CDR1 and CDR2 sequences are SGHDT and YYEEEE. CDR3 length: 15 residues. The CDR3 sequence is CASSFPLAGLYEQYF. CDR3 coding DNA: TGTGCCAGCAGCTTTCCCCTAGCGGGACTCTACGAGCAGTACTTC. Complete variable domain (other parts from reference TRBV5-6 and TRBJ2-7): DAGVTQSPTHLIKTRGQQVTLRCSPKSGHDTVSWYQQALGQGPQFIFQYYEEEERQRGNFPDRFSGHQFPNYSSELNVNALLLGDSALYLCASSFPLAGLYEQYFGPGTRLTVT.

In its sample, this clone was seen a few times. The J gene is TRBJ1-5, the V gene TRBV5-1; D remains unclear. The germline gives CDR1 SGHRS, CDR2 YFSETQ. The germline V and J ends were trimmed by 0 bases and 2 bases, with 12 bases remaining between them. The CDR3 extends over 16 amino acids. CDR3 sequence (DNA): TGCGCCAGCAGCTTGGACCCGGAGATCGGCAATCAGCCCCAGCATTTT. It specifies CASSLDPEIGNQPQHF. The complete variable domain, with remaining parts taken from reference TRBV5-1 and TRBJ1-5, reads KAGVTQTPRYLIKTRGQQVTLSCSPISGHRSVSWYQQTPGQGLQFLFEYFSETQRNKGNFPGRFSGRQFSNSRSEMNVSTLELGDSALYLCASSLDPEIGNQPQHFGDGTRLSIL.

The V and J genes are TRBV24-1 and TRBJ1-2, with no clear D. Germline loops: CDR1 KGHDR, CDR2 SFDVKD. Trimming left V 1 base short and J 4 bases short, with 9 bases between. The CDR3 is made up of 14 amino acids. CDR3 sequence reads: CATSDLQRTYGYTF. In DNA form, the CDR3 reads TGTGCCACCAGTGATTTACAGCGGACCTATGGCTACACCTTC.

The chain carries TRBV6-2 or TRBV6-3 and TRBJ2-7; TRBD1 matches 9 bases. With V trimmed by 0 bases and J by 3 bases, 6 bases remained unmatched. Germline V gene lookup returns CDR1 MNHEY and CDR2 SVGEGT. The CDR3 has 16 amino acids. CDR3: CASSYSLDRGGYEQYF. CDR3 bases: TGTGCCAGCAGTTACTCGTTGGACAGGGGCGGCTACGAGCAGTACTTC.

This clone was detected only a few times. V gene TRBV6-2 or TRBV6-3 combines with J gene TRBJ1-4; D not certain. Between the trimmed V and J ends, which lost 2 bases and 4 bases, there was a span of 8 bases. The CDR3 has 14 residues. Germline V CDR1 and CDR2: MNHEY, SVGEGT. CDR3 amino acids: CASSYVVLNEKLFF. CDR3 in DNA: TGTGCCAGCAGTTACGTCGTCCTTAATGAAAAACTGTTTTTT.

The rearrangement joins TRBV29-1 to TRBJ1-3, with D possibly TRBD1 on 5 matching bases. Germline values: CDR1 SQVTM, CDR2 ANQGSEA. There are 13 residues in the CDR3. V dropped 4 bases and J dropped 6 bases, with 13 bases sitting between them. This chain's CDR3 is CSVVPLTANTIYF. CDR3 DNA: TGCAGCGTTGTCCCCCTGACAGCAAACACCATATATTTT. The full variable domain, in which reference TRBV29-1 and TRBJ1-3 provide the parts outside the CDR3, is SAVISQKPSRDICQRGTSLTIQCQVDSQVTMMFWYRQQPGQSLTLIATANQGSEATYESGFVIDKFPISRPNLTFSTLTVSNMSPEDSSIYLCSVVPLTANTIYFGEGSWLTVV.

The V gene is TRBV7-8, the J gene TRBJ1-1, with D perhaps matching TRBD1 (6 bases). The CDR3 loop spans 14 amino acids. V dropped 4 bases and J dropped 3 bases, with 12 bases sitting between them. The germline gives CDR1 SGHVS, CDR2 FQNEAQ. CDR3: CASSSREGDTEAFF. CDR3 nucleotide sequence: TGTGCCAGCAGCTCACGGGAGGGGGACACTGAAGCTTTCTTT. Using reference TRBV7-8 and TRBJ1-1 for the parts outside the CDR3, the full variable domain is GAGVSQSPRYKVAKRGQDVALRCDPISGHVSLFWYQQALGQGPEFLTYFQNEAQLDKSGLPSDRFFAERPEGSVSTLKIQRTQQEDSAVYLCASSSREGDTEAFFGQGTRLTVV.

The genes are TRBV24-1 and TRBJ1-5, with D unresolved. CDR1 and CDR2 (germline): KGHDR, SFDVKD. Trimming stripped 5 bases from V and 0 bases from J, with 22 bases between. This CDR3 has 19 amino acids. Here the CDR3 reads CATSVGRGGNRGSNQPQHF. The CDR3 nucleotides read TGTGCCACCAGTGTCGGCCGGGGTGGGAACCGTGGTAGCAATCAGCCCCAGCATTTT.

The V call is TRBV5-1, the J call TRBJ2-5; 10 nucleotides match TRBD2. The germline V gene encodes CDR1 SGHRS and CDR2 YFSETQ. The CDR3 has 16 amino acids. V dropped 0 bases and J dropped 5; count of bases not matched to a gene: 7. DNA for the CDR3: TGCGCCAGCAGCTTGGGGGCTAGCGGGAGCGGGGAGACCCAGTACTTC. It codes for CASSLGASGSGETQYF.

This chain connects TRBV3-1 (or the pseudogene TRBV3-2) to TRBJ1-6; 7 bases align to TRBD1. The CDR3 covers 16 residues. Unmatched junction bases numbered 9, after V lost 3 bases and J lost 7 bases. Germline loops: CDR1 LGHDT, CDR2 YNNKEL (reference sequence). CDR3: CASSQTPGQRNSPLHF. CDR3 bases: TGTGCCAGCAGCCAGACCCCGGGACAGAGAAATTCACCCCTCCACTTT.

The gene calls are TRBV19 and TRBJ1-5, with 7 bases fitting TRBD1. The CDR3 totals 14 residues. CDR1 and CDR2 (germline): LNHDA, SQIVND (reference sequence). J lost 9 bases, V lost 5 bases, and 10 bases had no gene match. The CDR3 DNA sequence: TGTGCCAGTAGTCTTACGTCTTGGACAGGGCCCCAGCATTTT. It encodes CASSLTSWTGPQHF.

V usage is TRBV7-9 and J usage is TRBJ1-1; D is ambiguous. V was shortened by 2 bases and J by 0 bases, with 13 bases between the two germline ends. This CDR3 spans 16 amino acids. Germline assignment: CDR1 SEHNR and CDR2 FQNEAQ (reference sequence). The CDR3 DNA reads TGTGCCAGCAGCTTAAAAGTTCAGGTCCTGAACACTGAAGCTTTCTTT. Translating it yields CASSLKVQVLNTEAFF.

The V call is TRBV12-3 or TRBV12-4, the J call TRBJ1-2, with D possibly matching TRBD1 (6 bases). This CDR3 is built from 12 residues. V dropped 5 bases and J dropped 2 bases, with 6 bases sitting between them. For the CDR3, the DNA is TGTGCCAGCAGTCAGGGGAACTATGGCTACACCTTC. This codes for CASSQGNYGYTF.

The V call is TRBV12-5, the J call TRBJ2-1, with a possible D match to TRBD2 (6 bases). CDR3 length: 16 residues. Germline V gene data show CDR1 as LGHNT and CDR2 as FRNRAP. V lost 3 bases to trimming and J lost 4 bases, with 16 bases between them. The CDR3 reads CASGLVPAGLYNEQFF. The DNA for the CDR3 is TGTGCTAGTGGTTTAGTCCCAGCGGGCCTTTACAATGAGCAGTTCTTC.

The gene calls are TRBV5-1 and TRBJ1-4; the D gene is possibly TRBD1 (6 bases). V shed 0 bases and J shed 0 bases, with 9 bases lying between them. The CDR3 contains 16 residues. Germline CDR1 SGHRS, CDR2 YFSETQ. In nucleotides, the CDR3 is TGCGCCAGCAGCTTGGGGACAGCGGCAACTAATGAAAAACTGTTTTTT. Protein sequence: CASSLGTAATNEKLFF. Combining the CDR3 with reference TRBV5-1 and TRBJ1-4 gives the whole variable domain KAGVTQTPRYLIKTRGQQVTLSCSPISGHRSVSWYQQTPGQGLQFLFEYFSETQRNKGNFPGRFSGRQFSNSRSEMNVSTLELGDSALYLCASSLGTAATNEKLFFGSGTQLSVL.

CDR3 sequence: CASTARFLGNTIYF. As DNA, the CDR3 is TGTGCCAGCACCGCCAGGTTTCTCGGAAACACCATATATTTT. The chain uses TRBV7-8 and TRBJ1-3; D remains unclear. V dropped 7 bases and J dropped 4 bases, with 14 bases sitting between them. Germline assignment: CDR1 SGHVS and CDR2 FQNEAQ. The CDR3 is made up of 14 amino acids.

V is TRBV25-1 and J is TRBJ1-1; 7 bases align to TRBD1. The V and J ends lost 3 bases and 0 bases, in that order; junction bases with no gene match: 7. This CDR3 has 16 amino acids. CDR1 is MGHDK and CDR2 is SYGVNS in the germline V gene. This CDR3 reads CASSDNRGQLNTEAFF. The CDR3 DNA reads TGTGCCAGCAGTGATAATAGGGGACAGCTGAACACTGAAGCTTTCTTT.

The chain has TRBV19 and TRBJ1-1; D gene unclear. With 7 bases removed from V and 0 bases from J, the gap between germline ends came to 12 bases. Germline V gene lookup returns CDR1 LNHDA and CDR2 SQIVND (reference sequence). The CDR3 contains 14 residues. The CDR3 here is CASTPLYMNTEAFF. The CDR3 DNA follows: TGTGCCAGTACGCCGCTTTACATGAACACTGAAGCTTTCTTT. The full variable domain, its missing parts supplied by reference TRBV19 and TRBJ1-1, is DGGITQSPKYLFRKEGQNVTLSCEQNLNHDAMYWYRQDPGQGLRLIYYSQIVNDFQKGDIAEGYSVSREKKESFPLTVTSAQKNPTAFYLCASTPLYMNTEAFFGQGTRLTVV.

This sequence joins TRBV28 and TRBJ1-2; 7 bases line up with TRBD1. The CDR3 has 14 residues. Trimming removed 5 bases from V and 5 bases from J; junction bases left unmatched: 8. Germline V lookup: CDR1 MDHEN, CDR2 SYDVKM. CDR3 sequence: CASSLTGETYGYTF. The CDR3 DNA is TGTGCCAGCAGTCTTACAGGGGAAACGTATGGCTACACCTTC.

J is TRBJ1-5 and V is TRBV28; D unresolved. This CDR3 comprises 16 residues. From germline, CDR1 is MDHEN and CDR2 SYDVKM. V gave up 5 bases and J gave up 0 bases, with 14 bases separating them. CDR3 protein: CASSQIQSYSNQPQHF. CDR3 coding DNA: TGTGCCAGCAGTCAAATACAGTCCTATAGCAATCAGCCCCAGCATTTT.

The V call is TRBV30, the J call TRBJ2-1, with TRBD1 matching over 11 bases. J lost 3 bases, V lost 1 base, and 2 bases had no gene match. This CDR3 has 15 amino acids. The germline V gene encodes CDR1 GTSNPN and CDR2 SVGIG (reference sequence). The CDR3 DNA reads TGTGCCTGGAGTGGCGGGACAGGGGGCTACAATGAGCAGTTCTTC. This sequence encodes CAWSGGTGGYNEQFF. The full variable domain, its missing parts supplied by reference TRBV30 and TRBJ2-1, is SQTIHQWPATLVQPVGSPLSLECTVEGTSNPNLYWYRQAAGRGLQLLFYSVGIGQISSEVPQNLSASRPQDRQFILSSKKLLLSDSGFYLCAWSGGTGGYNEQFFGPGTRLTVL.

The rearrangement joins TRBV7-2 to TRBJ1-1; D might be TRBD1 (6 bases). Germline CDR1 and CDR2: SGHTA and FQGNSA. The CDR3 spans 13 residues. V shed 6 bases and J shed 1 base, with 9 bases lying between them. The CDR3 DNA reads TGTGCCAGCAGTTGGACAGCGAACACTGAAGCTTTCTTT. This translates into CASSWTANTEAFF. The variable domain in full, completed from reference TRBV7-2 and TRBJ1-1, reads GAGVSQSPSNKVTEKGKDVELRCDPISGHTALYWYRQSLGQGLEFLIYFQGNSAPDKSGLPSDRFSAERTGGSVSTLTIQRTQQEDSAVYLCASSWTANTEAFFGQGTRLTVV.

The rearrangement uses TRBV19 and TRBJ1-5; 9 bases fit TRBD1. Per germline, CDR1 LNHDA and CDR2 SQIVND (reference sequence). The CDR3 has 14 residues. J gave up 6 bases and V 6 bases, and 6 bases lay outside the gene matches. In nucleotides, the CDR3 is TGTGCCAGTAGGCTAGACAGGGGGGGTCAGCCCCAGCATTTT. Amino acids: CASRLDRGGQPQHF.

The V call is TRBV10-1, the J call TRBJ2-4; D might be TRBD2 (5 bases). The V gene lost 2 bases and the J gene lost 5 bases, with 10 bases spanning the gap. This CDR3 comprises 14 residues. Germline-derived CDR1 and CDR2 are WNHNN and SYGVQD (reference sequence). The CDR3 loop reads CASSEPGKQNIQYF. In DNA, the CDR3 is TGCGCCAGCAGTGAGCCCGGGAAACAAAACATTCAGTACTTC.

The rearrangement joins TRBV7-2 to TRBJ1-6, with 8 bases that match TRBD1. This CDR3 is 15 amino acids long. Germline V lookup: CDR1 SGHTA, CDR2 FQGNSA. V was clipped by 4 bases and J by 7 bases; unmatched bases: 6. The CDR3 DNA is TGTGCCAGCAGCTACTCCGACAGGGGAAATTCACCCCTCCACTTT. Protein sequence: CASSYSDRGNSPLHF.